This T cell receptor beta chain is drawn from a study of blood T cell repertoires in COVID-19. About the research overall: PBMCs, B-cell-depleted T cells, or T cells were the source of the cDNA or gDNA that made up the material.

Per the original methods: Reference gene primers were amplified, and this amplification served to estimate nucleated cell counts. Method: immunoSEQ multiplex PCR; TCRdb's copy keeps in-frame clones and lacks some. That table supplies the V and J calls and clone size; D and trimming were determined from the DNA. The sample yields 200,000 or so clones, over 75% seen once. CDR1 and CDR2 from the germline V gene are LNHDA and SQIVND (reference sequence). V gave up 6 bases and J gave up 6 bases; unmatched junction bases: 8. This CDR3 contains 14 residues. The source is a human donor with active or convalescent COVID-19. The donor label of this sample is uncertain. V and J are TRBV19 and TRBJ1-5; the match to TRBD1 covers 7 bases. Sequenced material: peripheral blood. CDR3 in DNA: TGTGCCAGTAGCCCGACAGGGTTTAGTCAGCCCCAGCATTTT. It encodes CASSPTGFSQPQHF.